The present T cell receptor beta chain was sequenced within a study of vaccination and CD4 T cells after COVID-19. Study-level information: The authors sampled a few convalescent patients on day 14 and on days 161 to 241 post-vaccination. Control cultures, each given a CEFX pool, an HIV-1 Nef pool, or no peptide, were included.

Time point here: late sampling 161 to 241 days after vaccination in three convalescent patients. Treatment described: roughly ten-day PBMC culture with coronavirus spike peptide pools or control peptides (ViraFEST assay). IL-2 (around 10 IU/ml) and peptide pools (roughly 10 ug/ml) were added to cultures of some 2.2 million PBMCs per well. Regarding this clonotype: Its specificity is unknown.

An Oncomine TCR Beta short-read assay was used to sequence the DNA from cultured CD4+ T cells. From the PCR reads, TCRdb called clonotypes with MiXCR, one entry per CDR3 protein. This table has 25,000 to 30,000 distinct CDR3 sequences, roughly 38% appearing once. Trimming stripped 6 bases from V and 4 bases from J, with 13 bases between. The CDR3 totals 14 residues. Germline CDR1 and CDR2: LNHDA and SQIVND (reference sequence). This receptor was identified in a human donor who had recovered from COVID-19. The sequencing used CD4+ T cells from blood, cultured in vitro, collected about 7 months after SARS-CoV-2 vaccination. The genes are TRBV19 and TRBJ2-1; no clear D gene. CDR3 DNA sequence: TGTGCCAGTAGGATACCGGGTCTTTACAATGAGCAGTTCTTC. This codes for CASRIPGLYNEQFF.